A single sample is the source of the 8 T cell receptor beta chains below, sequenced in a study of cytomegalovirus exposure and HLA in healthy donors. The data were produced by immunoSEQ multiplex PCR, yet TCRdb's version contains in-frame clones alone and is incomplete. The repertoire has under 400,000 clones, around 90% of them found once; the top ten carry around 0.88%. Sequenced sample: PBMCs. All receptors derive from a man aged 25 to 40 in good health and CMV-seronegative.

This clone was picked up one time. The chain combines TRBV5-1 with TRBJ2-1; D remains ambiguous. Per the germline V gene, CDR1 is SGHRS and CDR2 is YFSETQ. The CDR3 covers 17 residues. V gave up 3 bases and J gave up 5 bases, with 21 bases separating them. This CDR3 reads CASSSQTSIKLHNEQFF. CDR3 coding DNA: TGCGCCAGCAGCTCACAGACAAGTATAAAGTTACACAATGAGCAGTTCTTC.

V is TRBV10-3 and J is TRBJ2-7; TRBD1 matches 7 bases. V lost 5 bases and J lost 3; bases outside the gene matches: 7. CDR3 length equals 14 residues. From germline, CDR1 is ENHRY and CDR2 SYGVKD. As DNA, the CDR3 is TGTGCCATCAGTCCTCGACAGGGCTACTACGAGCAGTACTTC. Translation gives CAISPRQGYYEQYF.

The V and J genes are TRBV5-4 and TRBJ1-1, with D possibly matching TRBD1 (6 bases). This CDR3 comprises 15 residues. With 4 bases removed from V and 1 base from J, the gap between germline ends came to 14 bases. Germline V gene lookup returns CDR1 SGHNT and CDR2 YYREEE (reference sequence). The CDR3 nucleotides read TGTGCCAGCAGCGGTGGAGGGGGGGCGAACACTGAAGCTTTCTTT. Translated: CASSGGGGANTEAFF.

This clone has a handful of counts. The CDR3 is CASSESEGVYNEQFF. The CDR3 DNA reads TGCGCCAGCAGTGAGTCAGAGGGGGTCTACAATGAGCAGTTCTTC. V and J are TRBV10-1 and TRBJ2-1; D is possibly TRBD1 (6 bases). The CDR3 is made up of 15 amino acids. Germline V gives CDR1 WNHNN, CDR2 SYGVQD (reference sequence). The V end lost 0 bases, the J end lost 3 bases, and 9 bases lay between the germline ends.

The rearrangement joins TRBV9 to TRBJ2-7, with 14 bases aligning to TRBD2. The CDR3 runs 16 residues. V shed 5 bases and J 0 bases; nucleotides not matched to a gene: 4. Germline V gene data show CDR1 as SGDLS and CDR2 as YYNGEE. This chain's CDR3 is CASSGLAGGSSYEQYF. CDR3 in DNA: TGTGCCAGCAGTGGACTAGCGGGGGGCAGCTCCTACGAGCAGTACTTC. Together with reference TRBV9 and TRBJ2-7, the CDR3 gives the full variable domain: DSGVTQTPKHLITATGQRVTLRCSPRSGDLSVYWYQQSLDQGLQFLIQYYNGEERAKGNILERFSAQQFPDLHSELNLSSLELGDSALYFCASSGLAGGSSYEQYFGPGTRLTVT.

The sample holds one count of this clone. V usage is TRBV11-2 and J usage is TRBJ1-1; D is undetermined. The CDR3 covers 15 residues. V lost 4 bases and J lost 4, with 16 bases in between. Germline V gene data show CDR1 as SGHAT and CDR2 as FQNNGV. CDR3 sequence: CASSSRGRGSTEAFF. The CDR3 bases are TGTGCCAGCAGCTCGAGAGGACGAGGGAGCACTGAAGCTTTCTTT.

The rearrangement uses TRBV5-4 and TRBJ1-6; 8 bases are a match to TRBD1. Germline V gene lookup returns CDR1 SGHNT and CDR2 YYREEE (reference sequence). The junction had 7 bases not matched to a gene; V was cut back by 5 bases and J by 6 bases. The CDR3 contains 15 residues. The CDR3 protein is CASRQDRALNSPLHF. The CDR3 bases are TGTGCCAGCAGGCAGGACAGGGCCCTTAATTCACCCCTCCACTTT.

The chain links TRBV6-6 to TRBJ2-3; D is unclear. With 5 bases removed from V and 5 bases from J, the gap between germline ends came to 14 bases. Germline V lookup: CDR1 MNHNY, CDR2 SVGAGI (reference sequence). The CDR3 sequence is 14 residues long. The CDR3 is CASSVLQVVDTQYF. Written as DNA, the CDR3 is TGTGCCAGCAGTGTACTCCAGGTAGTAGATACGCAGTATTTT.